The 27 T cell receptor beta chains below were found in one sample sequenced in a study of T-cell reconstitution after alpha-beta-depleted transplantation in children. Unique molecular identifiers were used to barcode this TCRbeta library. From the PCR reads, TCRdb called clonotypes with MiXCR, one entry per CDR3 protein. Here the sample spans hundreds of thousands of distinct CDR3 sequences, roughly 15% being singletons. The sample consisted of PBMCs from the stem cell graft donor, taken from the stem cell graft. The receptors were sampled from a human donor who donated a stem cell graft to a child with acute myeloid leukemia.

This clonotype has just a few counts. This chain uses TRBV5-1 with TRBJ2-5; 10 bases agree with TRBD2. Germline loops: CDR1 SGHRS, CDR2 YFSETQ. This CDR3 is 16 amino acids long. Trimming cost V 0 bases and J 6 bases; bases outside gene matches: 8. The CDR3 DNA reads TGCGCCAGCAGCTTGGTTCCAGCGGGGGGGCAAAAGACCCAGTACTTC. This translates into CASSLVPAGGQKTQYF.

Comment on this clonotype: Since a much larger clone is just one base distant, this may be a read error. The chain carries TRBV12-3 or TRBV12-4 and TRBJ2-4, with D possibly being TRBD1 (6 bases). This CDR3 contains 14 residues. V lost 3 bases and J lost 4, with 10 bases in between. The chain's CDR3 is CASSFRTVKNIQYF. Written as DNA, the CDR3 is TGTGCCAGCAGTTTCAGGACAGTGAAAAACATTCAGTACTTC.

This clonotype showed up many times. The CDR3 region has the DNA TGCGCCAGCAGTGAGCAGGGGTTAGATGGCTACACCTTC. Translated: CASSEQGLDGYTF. The rearrangement uses TRBV10-2 and TRBJ1-2, with a weak D call TRBD1 (6 bases). There are 13 residues in the CDR3. CDR1 and CDR2 from the germline V gene are WSHSY and SAAADI. The ends were cut back, 2 bases at V and 6 bases at J, with 10 bases in the middle.

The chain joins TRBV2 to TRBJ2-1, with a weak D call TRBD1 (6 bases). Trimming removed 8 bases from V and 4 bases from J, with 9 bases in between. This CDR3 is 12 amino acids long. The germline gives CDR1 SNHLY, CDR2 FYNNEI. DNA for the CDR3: TGTGCCAGCGGGCAGGGGTACAATGAGCAGTTCTTC. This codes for CASGQGYNEQFF.

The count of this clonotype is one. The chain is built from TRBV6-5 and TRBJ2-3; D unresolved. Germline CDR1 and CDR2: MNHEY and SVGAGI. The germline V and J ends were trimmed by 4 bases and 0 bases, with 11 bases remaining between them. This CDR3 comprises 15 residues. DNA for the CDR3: TGTGCCAGCAGTTTGACCTGGGGTAGCACAGATACGCAGTATTTT. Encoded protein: CASSLTWGSTDTQYF.

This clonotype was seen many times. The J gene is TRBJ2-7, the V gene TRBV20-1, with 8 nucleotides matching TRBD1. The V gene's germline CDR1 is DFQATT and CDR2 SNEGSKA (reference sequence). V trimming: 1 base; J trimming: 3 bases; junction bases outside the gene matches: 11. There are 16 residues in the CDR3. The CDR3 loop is CSARAGFRQGIYEQYV. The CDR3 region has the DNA TGCAGTGCTAGAGCCGGGTTTCGACAGGGGATCTACGAGCAGTACGTC.

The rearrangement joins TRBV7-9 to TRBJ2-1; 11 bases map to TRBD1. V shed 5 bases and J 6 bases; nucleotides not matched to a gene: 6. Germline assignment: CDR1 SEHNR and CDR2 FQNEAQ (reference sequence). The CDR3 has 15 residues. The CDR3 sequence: CASSGQGATANEQFF. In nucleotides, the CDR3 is TGTGCCAGCAGCGGACAGGGGGCGACGGCCAATGAGCAGTTCTTC.

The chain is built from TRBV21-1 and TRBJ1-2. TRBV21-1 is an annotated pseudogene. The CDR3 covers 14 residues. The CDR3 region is CASSILGFNYGYTF. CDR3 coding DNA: TGTGCCAGCAGCATACTAGGGTTTAACTATGGCTACACCTTC.

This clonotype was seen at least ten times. CDR3 protein: CSARDGVAQYF. The CDR3 DNA reads as TGCAGTGCTAGAGATGGGGTCGCGCAGTACTTC. V and J are TRBV20-1 and TRBJ2-7, with D uncertain. This CDR3 contains 11 residues. CDR1 is DFQATT and CDR2 is SNEGSKA in the germline V gene (reference sequence). The V end lost 0 bases, the J end lost 9 bases, and 9 bases lay between the germline ends.

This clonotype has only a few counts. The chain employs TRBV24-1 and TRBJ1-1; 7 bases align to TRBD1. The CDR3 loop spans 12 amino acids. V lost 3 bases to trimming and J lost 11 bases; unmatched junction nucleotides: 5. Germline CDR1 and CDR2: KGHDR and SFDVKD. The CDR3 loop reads CATSDQTGLAFF. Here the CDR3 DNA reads TGTGCCACCAGTGATCAGACAGGGTTGGCTTTCTTT.

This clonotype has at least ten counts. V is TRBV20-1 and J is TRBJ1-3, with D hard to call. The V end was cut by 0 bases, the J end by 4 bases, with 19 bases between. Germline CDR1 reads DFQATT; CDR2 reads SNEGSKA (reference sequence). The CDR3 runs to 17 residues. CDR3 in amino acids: CSARDVTGKSVGNTIYF. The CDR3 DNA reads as TGCAGTGCTAGAGATGTAACGGGGAAAAGTGTGGGAAACACCATATATTTT.

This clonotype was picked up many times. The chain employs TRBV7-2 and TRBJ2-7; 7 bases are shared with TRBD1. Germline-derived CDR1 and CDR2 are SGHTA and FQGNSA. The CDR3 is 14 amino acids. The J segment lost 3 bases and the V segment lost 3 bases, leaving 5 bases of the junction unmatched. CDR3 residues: CASSFGTAVYEQYF. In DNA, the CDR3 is TGTGCCAGCAGCTTCGGGACAGCGGTCTACGAGCAGTACTTC. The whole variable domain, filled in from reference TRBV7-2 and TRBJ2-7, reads GAGVSQSPSNKVTEKGKDVELRCDPISGHTALYWYRQSLGQGLEFLIYFQGNSAPDKSGLPSDRFSAERTGGSVSTLTIQRTQQEDSAVYLCASSFGTAVYEQYFGPGTRLTVT.

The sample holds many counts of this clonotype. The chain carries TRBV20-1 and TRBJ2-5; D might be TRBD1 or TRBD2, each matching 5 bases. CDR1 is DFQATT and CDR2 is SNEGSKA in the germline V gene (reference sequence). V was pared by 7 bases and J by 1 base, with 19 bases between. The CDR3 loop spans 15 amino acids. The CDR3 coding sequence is TGCAGTGGTACCGTGGGACGCGTCAGCCAAGAGACCCAGTACTTC. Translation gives CSGTVGRVSQETQYF.

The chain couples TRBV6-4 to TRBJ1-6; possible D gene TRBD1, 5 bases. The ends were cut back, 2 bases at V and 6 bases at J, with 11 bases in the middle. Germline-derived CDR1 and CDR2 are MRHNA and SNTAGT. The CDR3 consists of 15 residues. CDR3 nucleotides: TGTGCCAGCAGTGACGGGCAGGGCCGTAATTCACCCCTCCACTTT. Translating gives CASSDGQGRNSPLHF.

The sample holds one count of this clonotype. CDR3 sequence (DNA): TGCGCCAGCAGCCAAGAAAACAGGCAGTACGAAAAACTGTTTTTT. This codes for CASSQENRQYEKLFF. The J gene is TRBJ1-4, the V gene TRBV4-1, with D perhaps TRBD1 (5 bases). V was pared by 0 bases and J by 8 bases, with 13 bases between. In germline, CDR1 is MGHRA, CDR2 YSYEKL. This CDR3 region has 15 residues.

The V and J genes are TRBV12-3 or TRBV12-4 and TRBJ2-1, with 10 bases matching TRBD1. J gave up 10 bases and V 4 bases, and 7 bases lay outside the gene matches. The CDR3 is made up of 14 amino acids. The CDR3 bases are TGTGCCAGCAGTTCGGGACAGGGGCTTTTGGAGCAGTTCTTC. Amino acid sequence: CASSSGQGLLEQFF.

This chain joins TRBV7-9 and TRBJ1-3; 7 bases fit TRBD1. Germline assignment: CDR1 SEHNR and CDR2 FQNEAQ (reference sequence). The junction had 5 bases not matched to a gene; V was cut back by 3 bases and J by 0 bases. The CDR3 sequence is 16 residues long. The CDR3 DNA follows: TGTGCCAGCAGCTTGGGACAGAGCAACTCTGGAAACACCATATATTTT. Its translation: CASSLGQSNSGNTIYF.

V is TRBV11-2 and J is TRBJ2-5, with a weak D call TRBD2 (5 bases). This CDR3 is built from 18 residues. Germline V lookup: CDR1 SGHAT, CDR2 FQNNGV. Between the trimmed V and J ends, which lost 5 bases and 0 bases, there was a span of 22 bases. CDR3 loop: CASSVVSRVQAYQETQYF. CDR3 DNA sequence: TGTGCCAGCAGCGTAGTCTCGAGGGTGCAGGCTTACCAAGAGACCCAGTACTTC.

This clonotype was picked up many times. CDR3 region: CASSLLGNEQFF. Written as DNA, the CDR3 is TGTGCCAGCAGCCTCCTTGGGAATGAGCAGTTCTTC. J is TRBJ2-1 and V is TRBV12-3 or TRBV12-4; D gene ambiguous. With 6 bases removed from V and 7 bases from J, the gap between germline ends came to 10 bases. The CDR3 totals 12 residues.

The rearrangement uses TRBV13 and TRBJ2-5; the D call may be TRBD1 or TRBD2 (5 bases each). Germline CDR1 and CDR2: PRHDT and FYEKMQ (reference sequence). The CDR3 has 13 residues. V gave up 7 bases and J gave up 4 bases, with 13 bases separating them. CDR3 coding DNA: TGTGCCAGCACCGAAGGGGCGGGAGAGACCCAGTACTTC. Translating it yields CASTEGAGETQYF. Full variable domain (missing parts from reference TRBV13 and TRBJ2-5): AAGVIQSPRHLIKEKRETATLKCYPIPRHDTVYWYQQGPGQDPQFLISFYEKMQSDKGSIPDRFSAQQFSDYHSELNMSSLELGDSALYFCASTEGAGETQYFGPGTRLLVL.

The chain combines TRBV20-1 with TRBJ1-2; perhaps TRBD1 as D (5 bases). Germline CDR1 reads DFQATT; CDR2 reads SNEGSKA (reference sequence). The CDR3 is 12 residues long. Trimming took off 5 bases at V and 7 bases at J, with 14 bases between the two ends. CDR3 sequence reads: CSAEGLTPGYTF. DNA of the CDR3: TGCAGTGCTGAGGGGTTGACCCCTGGCTACACCTTC.

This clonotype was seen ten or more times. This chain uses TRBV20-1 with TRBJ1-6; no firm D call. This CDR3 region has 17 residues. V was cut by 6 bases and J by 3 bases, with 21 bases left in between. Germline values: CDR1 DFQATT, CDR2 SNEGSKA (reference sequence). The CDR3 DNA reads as TGCAGTGCCTACATTCCGGGTACATCCAACTATAATTCACCCCTCCACTTT. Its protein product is CSAYIPGTSNYNSPLHF.

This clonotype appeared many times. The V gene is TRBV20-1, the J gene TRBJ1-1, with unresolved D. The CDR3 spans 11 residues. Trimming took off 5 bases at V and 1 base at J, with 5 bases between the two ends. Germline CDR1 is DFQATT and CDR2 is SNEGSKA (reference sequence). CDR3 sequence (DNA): TGCAGTGCTCCACGGAACACTGAAGCTTTCTTT. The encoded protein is CSAPRNTEAFF.

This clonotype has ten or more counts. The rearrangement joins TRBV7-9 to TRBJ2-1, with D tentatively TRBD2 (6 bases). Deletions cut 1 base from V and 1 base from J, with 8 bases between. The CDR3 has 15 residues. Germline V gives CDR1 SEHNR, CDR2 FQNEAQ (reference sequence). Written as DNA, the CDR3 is TGTGCCAGCAGCTTAGAAGGGAGGTCCTACAATGAGCAGTTCTTC. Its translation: CASSLEGRSYNEQFF.

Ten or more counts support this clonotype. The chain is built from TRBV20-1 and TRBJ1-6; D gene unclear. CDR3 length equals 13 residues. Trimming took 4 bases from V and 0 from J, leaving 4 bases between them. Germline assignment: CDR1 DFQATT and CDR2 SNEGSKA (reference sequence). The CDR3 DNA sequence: TGCAGTGCTATATACTCCTATAATTCACCCCTCCACTTT. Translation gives CSAIYSYNSPLHF.

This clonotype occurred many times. The chain's CDR3 is CSVASGSSTDTQYF. The DNA of the CDR3 is TGCAGCGTCGCATCAGGGTCTAGCACAGATACGCAGTATTTT. The rearrangement joins TRBV29-1 to TRBJ2-3; perhaps TRBD1 as D (5 bases). V was clipped by 6 bases and J by 0 bases, with 13 bases between them. Germline CDR1 SQVTM, CDR2 ANQGSEA. CDR3 length: 14 residues.

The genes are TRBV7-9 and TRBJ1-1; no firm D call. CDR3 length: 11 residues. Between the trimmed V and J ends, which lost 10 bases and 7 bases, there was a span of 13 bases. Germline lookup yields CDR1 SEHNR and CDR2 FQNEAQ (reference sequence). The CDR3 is CATSWVGEAFF. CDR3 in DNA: TGTGCCACCTCGTGGGTGGGTGAAGCTTTCTTT.